Each of the 7 T cell receptor beta chains below was sequenced from the same sample in a study of T cell responses to AZD1222 COVID-19 vaccine listed by TCRdb under 2021. The library was prepared using the immunoSEQ multiplex PCR assay. Sourced from immuneACCESS, this table was stored by TCRdb with only in-frame sequences that have V and J called. A share of the clones is absent; for the studies checked, an unresolved V gene accounts for under half, and the remainder has no known explanation. The sample table contains around 260,000 clones; only one count was recorded for approximately 95% of them. Roughly 0.51% of the sample comes from the top ten. Sample time point, as interpreted from the label and publication: baseline before first vaccination. Sequenced here: peripheral blood, sampled on day 0 of AZD1222 vaccination. Source of these receptors: an adult in good health.

This clone is a singleton in its sample. The chain recombines TRBV29-1 with TRBJ1-2; maybe TRBD1 (5 bases). In germline, CDR1 is SQVTM, CDR2 ANQGSEA. This CDR3 contains 13 residues. Trimming pared 4 bases from V and 7 bases from J, leaving 16 bases between. The CDR3 region is CSVVGLPGGGYTF. In DNA form, the CDR3 reads TGCAGCGTTGTGGGACTCCCCGGAGGTGGCTACACCTTC.

The genes are TRBV27 and TRBJ2-1; D tentatively reads TRBD1 or TRBD2 (6 bases each). This CDR3 is 19 amino acids long. CDR1 and CDR2 (germline): MNHEY, SMNVEV (reference sequence). The V gene lost 6 bases and the J gene lost 1 base, with 25 bases spanning the gap. CDR3 bases: TGTGCCAGCAGAACAATCGCCATTTCGGGGGCAATTTCCTACAATGAGCAGTTCTTC. Encoded protein: CASRTIAISGAISYNEQFF.

This clone was observed a single time. The rearrangement joins TRBV5-6 to TRBJ1-4; 10 nucleotides align to TRBD1. V trimming: 4 bases; J trimming: 7 bases; junction bases outside the gene matches: 1. The germline gives CDR1 SGHDT, CDR2 YYEEEE. The CDR3 has 13 amino acids. In DNA form, the CDR3 reads TGTGCCAGCAGCGGGACAGGGGTTGAAAAACTGTTTTTT. It specifies CASSGTGVEKLFF.

The sample holds a few counts of this clone. J is TRBJ1-2 and V is TRBV15, with D possibly being TRBD1 (5 bases). From germline, CDR1 is LNHNV and CDR2 YYDKDF (reference sequence). This CDR3 has 13 amino acids. V was trimmed by 1 base and J by 8 bases, leaving 11 bases between them. CDR3 loop: CATSRAGGEGYTF. The DNA for the CDR3 is TGTGCCACCAGCAGAGCGGGGGGTGAAGGCTACACCTTC.

This chain uses TRBV9 with TRBJ2-1; D is unresolved. The CDR3 length is 14 residues. V lost 0 bases and J lost 4, with 8 bases in between. From germline, CDR1 is SGDLS and CDR2 YYNGEE. The CDR3: CASSVATTYNEQFF. In nucleotides, the CDR3 is TGTGCCAGCAGCGTAGCTACGACTTACAATGAGCAGTTCTTC.

The CDR3 DNA sequence: TGTGCCAGCAGCTCATACAGGGATGATACGCAGTATTTT. This encodes CASSSYRDDTQYF. This chain uses TRBV7-2 with TRBJ2-3, with a possible D match to TRBD1 (6 bases). Trimming took off 4 bases at V and 6 bases at J, with 11 bases between the two ends. Germline V gene data show CDR1 as SGHTA and CDR2 as FQGNSA. The CDR3 sequence is 13 residues long.

The chain couples TRBV4-3 to TRBJ1-2, with D tentatively TRBD1 (5 bases). The CDR3 consists of 16 residues. Trimming removed 0 bases from V and 2 bases from J, with 13 bases in between. The germline CDR1 and CDR2 sequences are LGHNA and YSLEER. Here the CDR3 DNA reads TGCGCCAGCAGCCAAGATCGGGGTCGGGGCAACTATGGCTACACCTTC. Protein sequence: CASSQDRGRGNYGYTF.